The clone carrying this TCR beta chain was detected many times. What it binds is not known. The sample comes from a study of read filtering for tumor transcriptome and immune sequencing. From roughly 400 ng of RNA, a library with molecular barcoded alpha/delta and beta/gamma adaptors was made. Each CDR3 protein is one row after TCRdb ran MiXCR on the reads. This table has under 150,000 distinct CDR3 sequences, about 13% appearing once. CDR3 length: 17 residues. Germline values: CDR1 SGHRS, CDR2 YFSETQ. V lost 3 bases and J lost 7; bases outside the gene matches: 13. General observations from the study: IR-seq and RNA-seq agreed better without single-read clonotypes. In IR-seq, single-read clonotypes were 70% to 85% of clonotypes but around 3.2% of reads. RNA-seq captured clonotypes less deeply and reliably than IR-seq.

The chain couples TRBV5-1 to TRBJ2-1; 10 bases are shared with TRBD2. This sequence originates from a donor over 35 with multiple myeloma. Sequenced: a population of CD138-negative cells sorted from bone marrow. The CDR3 sequence: CASSSPGSGRLGNEQFF. The CDR3 nucleotides read TGCGCCAGCAGCTCCCCGGGTAGCGGGAGGTTAGGGAATGAGCAGTTCTTC.